This entry lists 32 T cell receptor beta chains sequenced from one sample in a study of blood T cell repertoires in COVID-19. Sequencing was performed with immunoSEQ multiplex PCR; in TCRdb, only in-frame clones are kept and a portion is missing. The sample holds 200,000 to 250,000 clones; around 80% are singletons and the top ten take under 15%. The source material was peripheral blood. The receptors derive from a human donor in a cohort sampled during active COVID-19.

The chain carries TRBV2 and TRBJ2-7, with 8 bases aligning to TRBD1. CDR1 is SNHLY, CDR2 FYNNEI, per germline. V lost 6 bases to trimming and J lost 2 bases; unmatched junction nucleotides: 3. The CDR3 totals 13 residues. CDR3 coding DNA: TGTGCCAGCAGCGACAGGGGCCCCTACGAGCAGTACTTC. Amino acid sequence: CASSDRGPYEQYF.

This clone was counted a single time. The chain joins TRBV2 to TRBJ2-6; 9 bases fit TRBD1. The CDR3 covers 17 residues. V lost 5 bases, J lost 2 bases, and 7 bases stayed unmatched. Germline loops: CDR1 SNHLY, CDR2 FYNNEI. The CDR3 DNA follows: TGTGCCAGCAGTCGTCAAACAGGGGGCGCTGGGGCCAACGTCCTGACTTTC. Its translation: CASSRQTGGAGANVLTF.

The chain recombines TRBV5-1 with TRBJ1-1; 8 nucleotides agree with TRBD1. V trimming: 2 bases; J trimming: 8 bases; junction bases outside the gene matches: 8. This CDR3 comprises 14 residues. From germline, CDR1 is SGHRS and CDR2 YFSETQ. CDR3 sequence reads: CASSLRPDREEAFF. The DNA for the CDR3 is TGCGCCAGCAGCTTAAGACCGGACAGGGAGGAAGCTTTCTTT.

As to this clone: The sample holds other DNA sequences that translate to the same CDR3. The chain combines TRBV28 with TRBJ2-3; weak D call: TRBD1 (5 bases). Trimming took 4 bases from V and 0 from J, leaving 8 bases between them. Per germline, CDR1 MDHEN and CDR2 SYDVKM. CDR3 length: 14 amino acids. For the CDR3, the DNA is TGTGCCAGCAGTTACAGGTCGAGCACAGATACGCAGTATTTT. Protein sequence: CASSYRSSTDTQYF. Combining the CDR3 with reference TRBV28 and TRBJ2-3 gives the whole variable domain DVKVTQSSRYLVKRTGEKVFLECVQDMDHENMFWYRQDPGLGLRLIYFSYDVKMKEKGDIPEGYSVSREKKERFSLILESASTNQTSMYLCASSYRSSTDTQYFGPGTRLTVL.

This clone was found once. The chain couples TRBV7-9 to TRBJ2-1, with 12 bases lining up with TRBD2. The CDR3 extends over 17 amino acids. V lost 5 bases, J lost 3 bases, and 8 bases stayed unmatched. The V gene's germline CDR1 is SEHNR and CDR2 FQNEAQ (reference sequence). The CDR3 loop reads CASSPKTSGSLYNEQFF. DNA of the CDR3: TGTGCCAGCAGCCCGAAGACTAGCGGGAGTCTCTACAATGAGCAGTTCTTC.

The rearrangement uses TRBV7-9 and TRBJ1-2; possible D gene TRBD1, 6 bases. Trimming stripped 1 base from V and 3 bases from J, with 9 bases between. From germline, CDR1 is SEHNR and CDR2 FQNEAQ (reference sequence). The CDR3 sequence is 14 residues long. The CDR3 sequence: CASSLDQGYYGYTF. CDR3 nucleotides: TGTGCCAGCAGCTTAGACCAGGGGTACTATGGCTACACCTTC.

This clone appeared a few times. This chain connects TRBV28 to TRBJ1-5; 7 bases map to TRBD1. V was clipped by 4 bases and J by 3 bases; unmatched bases: 6. CDR3 length equals 15 residues. Per the germline V gene, CDR1 is MDHEN and CDR2 is SYDVKM. The CDR3 DNA reads as TGTGCCAGCAGTTCGGACAGGCGCCTCAATCAGCCCCAGCATTTT. This gives the protein CASSSDRRLNQPQHF.

Concerning this clone itself: Other DNA sequences of this sample code for an identical CDR3. The chain links TRBV11-2 to TRBJ1-1, with 8 bases identical to TRBD1. Germline CDR1 SGHAT, CDR2 FQNNGV. The V and J ends lost 4 bases and 4 bases, in that order; junction bases with no gene match: 5. CDR3 length: 14 residues. CDR3 in amino acids: CASSSFTGGTEAFF. CDR3 nucleotide sequence: TGTGCCAGCAGCTCATTCACAGGGGGCACTGAAGCTTTCTTT. The full variable domain, rest sourced from reference TRBV11-2 and TRBJ1-1, is EAGVAQSPRYKIIEKRQSVAFWCNPISGHATLYWYQQILGQGPKLLIQFQNNGVVDDSQLPKDRFSAERLKGVDSTLKIQPAKLEDSAVYLCASSSFTGGTEAFFGQGTRLTVV.

The V call is TRBV4-2, the J call TRBJ2-7, with a possible D match to TRBD2 (5 bases). Germline CDR1 is LGHNA and CDR2 is YNFKEQ. Trimming removed 4 bases from V and 3 bases from J, with 13 bases in between. The CDR3 runs to 14 residues. As DNA, the CDR3 is TGTGCCAGCAGCCTCCGGCGGGCCGACTACGAGCAGTACTTC. It encodes CASSLRRADYEQYF.

This chain connects TRBV6-5 to TRBJ1-5; D may be TRBD1 (6 bases). Germline lookup yields CDR1 MNHEY and CDR2 SVGAGI. Trimming removed 6 bases at V and 5 bases at J, with 11 bases between. CDR3 length: 13 residues. The CDR3 bases are TGTGCCAGCAGGCGGGGGGCCCATCAGCCCCAGCATTTT. The encoded protein is CASRRGAHQPQHF.

This rearrangement joins TRBV7-9 to TRBJ2-5; D remains unclear. CDR3 size: 14 residues. Germline lookup yields CDR1 SEHNR and CDR2 FQNEAQ (reference sequence). Deletions cut 5 bases from V and 3 bases from J, with 13 bases between. CDR3 amino acids: CASSPISLEETQYF. In DNA, the CDR3 is TGTGCCAGCAGCCCAATTAGTTTAGAAGAGACCCAGTACTTC.

The V call is TRBV18, the J call TRBJ1-1, with D hard to call. V lost 3 bases and J lost 1, with 12 bases in between. Germline V gives CDR1 KGHSH, CDR2 LQKENI. This CDR3 is 15 amino acids long. CDR3 in amino acids: CASSPSPIRNTEAFF. The DNA for the CDR3 is TGTGCCAGCTCACCGTCCCCCATCAGGAACACTGAAGCTTTCTTT.

The chain is built from TRBV7-9 and TRBJ2-1; tentative D call: TRBD2 (5 bases). The length of the CDR3 is 15 residues. The V end lost 5 bases, the J end lost 0 bases, and 11 bases lay between the germline ends. Per the germline V gene, CDR1 is SEHNR and CDR2 is FQNEAQ (reference sequence). CDR3 amino acids: CASSPKSGSYNEQFF. For the CDR3, the DNA is TGTGCCAGCAGCCCCAAGAGCGGCTCCTACAATGAGCAGTTCTTC.

The gene calls are TRBV7-9 and TRBJ2-6; D might be TRBD2 (5 bases). The germline V and J ends were trimmed by 5 bases and 2 bases, with 13 bases remaining between them. The length of the CDR3 is 16 residues. The germline gives CDR1 SEHNR, CDR2 FQNEAQ (reference sequence). CDR3 DNA: TGTGCCAGCAGCCCATTGTCGGGGACTGGGGCCAACGTCCTGACTTTC. Translating gives CASSPLSGTGANVLTF.

The chain combines TRBV28 with TRBJ2-3; 7 positions match TRBD2. The V gene end was trimmed by 3 bases and the J gene end by 5 bases; junction bases not matched to a gene: 8. This CDR3 comprises 15 residues. CDR1 MDHEN and CDR2 SYDVKM come from the germline V gene. The CDR3 protein is CASSFLAELRDTQYF. CDR3 nucleotides: TGTGCCAGCAGTTTTCTAGCGGAGTTGAGAGATACGCAGTATTTT. Full variable domain (outside the CDR3, taken from reference TRBV28 and TRBJ2-3): DVKVTQSSRYLVKRTGEKVFLECVQDMDHENMFWYRQDPGLGLRLIYFSYDVKMKEKGDIPEGYSVSREKKERFSLILESASTNQTSMYLCASSFLAELRDTQYFGPGTRLTVL.

This clone was recorded once. This rearrangement joins TRBV27 to TRBJ2-3, with TRBD2 as a possible D gene (5 bases). This CDR3 spans 17 amino acids. V was cut by 5 bases and J by 1 base, with 19 bases left in between. Germline-derived CDR1 and CDR2 are MNHEY and SMNVEV (reference sequence). The chain's CDR3 is CASSLTPGVGRTDTQYF. For the CDR3, the DNA is TGTGCCAGCAGTCTGACACCCGGGGTTGGTCGCACAGATACGCAGTATTTT.

This chain links TRBV27 with TRBJ2-1; 11 bases line up with TRBD2. J lost 2 bases, V lost 8 bases, and 5 bases had no gene match. Germline values: CDR1 MNHEY, CDR2 SMNVEV (reference sequence). The CDR3 has 15 amino acids. CDR3 bases: TGTGCCAGCCGTCCGGGACTAGCGGCCTACAATGAGCAGTTCTTC. Its translation is CASRPGLAAYNEQFF.

The chain has TRBV18 and TRBJ2-7; 8 bases align to TRBD1. The CDR3 has 14 amino acids. The V segment lost 3 bases and the J segment 2 bases; nucleotides outside the gene matches: 3. CDR1 KGHSH and CDR2 LQKENI come from the germline V gene. As DNA, the CDR3 is TGTGCCAGCTCACCCCGGGACAGGACCTACGAGCAGTACTTC. It is translated as CASSPRDRTYEQYF. Looking up the rest from reference TRBV18 and TRBJ2-7 gives the full variable domain: NAGVMQNPRHLVRRRGQEARLRCSPMKGHSHVYWYRQLPEEGLKFMVYLQKENIIDESGMPKERFSAEFPKEGPSILRIQQVVRGDSAAYFCASSPRDRTYEQYFGPGTRLTVT.

V gene TRBV3-1 (or the pseudogene TRBV3-2) combines with J gene TRBJ1-1; weak D call: TRBD1 (5 bases). Trimming pared 5 bases from V and 5 bases from J, leaving 18 bases between. Germline loops: CDR1 LGHDT, CDR2 YNNKEL (reference sequence). This CDR3 contains 15 residues. The CDR3 protein is CASSLDRGRVTEAFF. The CDR3 DNA reads as TGTGCCAGCAGCTTAGATAGGGGCAGGGTAACTGAAGCTTTCTTT.

The rearrangement joins TRBV6-5 to TRBJ1-1; TRBD1 matches 10 bases. The CDR3 spans 14 residues. The germline gives CDR1 MNHEY, CDR2 SVGAGI. After removal of 2 bases from V and 4 bases from J, the junction contained 1 base not matched to a gene. CDR3 region: CASSYGQGVTEAFF. The DNA of the CDR3 is TGTGCCAGCAGTTACGGACAGGGGGTCACTGAAGCTTTCTTT.

Comment on this clone: This CDR3 is also generated by other DNA sequences in the sample. The chain joins TRBV18 to TRBJ1-2, with D uncertain. This CDR3 comprises 14 residues. V was pared by 0 bases and J by 2 bases, with 7 bases between. Germline CDR1 KGHSH, CDR2 LQKENI. The CDR3 spells CASSPPGRNYGYTF. As DNA, the CDR3 is TGTGCCAGCTCACCACCGGGGAGAAACTATGGCTACACCTTC.

The V call is TRBV27, the J call TRBJ1-5, with 9 bases matching TRBD1. With 5 bases clipped from V and 1 base from J, the junction kept 9 bases outside the gene matches. The CDR3 has 17 residues. CDR1 and CDR2 from the germline V gene are MNHEY and SMNVEV (reference sequence). CDR3 nucleotide sequence: TGTGCCAGCAGTCCTCAAACAGGGGGCCTGAGCAATCAGCCCCAGCATTTT. This sequence encodes CASSPQTGGLSNQPQHF.

V is TRBV2 and J is TRBJ2-1; TRBD2 aligns across 15 bases. The V segment lost 6 bases and the J segment 8 bases; nucleotides outside the gene matches: 5. Germline V gives CDR1 SNHLY, CDR2 FYNNEI. This CDR3 spans 15 amino acids. CDR3 in DNA: TGTGCCAGCAGGCCGGGACTAGCGGGAGGCGATGAGCAGTTCTTC. Translated, it gives CASRPGLAGGDEQFF.

CDR3 region: CASSLGRTNEKLFF. As DNA, the CDR3 is TGCGCCAGCAGCTTGGGGAGGACTAATGAAAAACTGTTTTTT. The J gene is TRBJ1-4, the V gene TRBV5-1; the D is unclear. The CDR3 loop spans 14 amino acids. Per germline, CDR1 SGHRS and CDR2 YFSETQ. The V end was cut by 0 bases, the J end by 2 bases, with 5 bases between.

The chain is built from TRBV18 and TRBJ2-1; 11 nucleotides line up with TRBD2. The CDR3 is 15 residues long. Per the germline V gene, CDR1 is KGHSH and CDR2 is LQKENI. V trimming: 0 bases; J trimming: 8 bases; junction bases outside the gene matches: 3. The CDR3 protein is CASSPPLAGVDEQFF. In DNA, the CDR3 is TGTGCCAGCTCACCACCACTAGCGGGAGTCGATGAGCAGTTCTTC.

The CDR3 coding sequence is TGTGCCAGCAGCCAACCGGGAGCCGATAGCAATCAGCCCCAGCATTTT. It yields the protein CASSQPGADSNQPQHF. The chain combines TRBV4-2 with TRBJ1-5, with D uncertain. The CDR3 is 16 residues long. The germline gives CDR1 LGHNA, CDR2 YNFKEQ. V lost 2 bases and J 0 bases, leaving 11 bases between the germline ends.

The chain employs TRBV7-9 and TRBJ2-7, with 9 bases aligning to TRBD1. This CDR3 region has 15 residues. Trimming removed 5 bases from V and 2 bases from J; junction bases left unmatched: 7. The germline gives CDR1 SEHNR, CDR2 FQNEAQ (reference sequence). For the CDR3, the DNA is TGTGCCAGCAGCCCCCGGGACAGGGACGCCTACGAGCAGTACTTC. It encodes CASSPRDRDAYEQYF.

J is TRBJ2-1 and V is TRBV7-9, with TRBD2 matching over 9 bases. After removal of 6 bases from V and 7 bases from J, the junction contained 7 bases not matched to a gene. The CDR3 spans 14 residues. Germline CDR1 is SEHNR and CDR2 is FQNEAQ (reference sequence). The CDR3 nucleotides read TGTGCCAGCAGTCCGGGACTAGCATTAAATGAGCAGTTCTTC. Amino acid sequence: CASSPGLALNEQFF.

The V and J genes are TRBV5-1 and TRBJ2-2; TRBD2 agrees at 7 bases. The junction had 2 bases not matched to a gene; V was cut back by 6 bases and J by 3 bases. Germline loops: CDR1 SGHRS, CDR2 YFSETQ. This CDR3 comprises 13 residues. CDR3 coding DNA: TGCGCCAGCACCCGGGGGGACACCGGGGAGCTGTTTTTT. Protein: CASTRGDTGELFF.

The chain couples TRBV6-4 to TRBJ2-5; tentatively, D is TRBD1 (6 bases). The V end was cut by 0 bases, the J end by 1 base, with 18 bases between. This CDR3 spans 18 amino acids. CDR1 is MRHNA and CDR2 is SNTAGT in the germline V gene. CDR3 in DNA: TGTGCCAGCAGTGACTCTTTTTGCGTGTCAGGGGTCCAAGAGACCCAGTACTTC. This encodes CASSDSFCVSGVQETQYF.

The chain combines TRBV25-1 with TRBJ1-1; the D gene is possibly TRBD1 (5 bases). Germline V CDR1 and CDR2: MGHDK, SYGVNS. This CDR3 has 14 amino acids. V was trimmed by 2 bases and J by 3 bases, leaving 10 bases between them. CDR3 DNA sequence: TGTGCCAGCAGTGAAAAGGGGATATACACTGAAGCTTTCTTT. This translates into CASSEKGIYTEAFF.

This clone has just a few counts. The V call is TRBV13, the J call TRBJ2-3; 7 bases align to TRBD2. CDR1 PRHDT and CDR2 FYEKMQ come from the germline V gene (reference sequence). The CDR3 is made up of 15 amino acids. Trimming removed 3 bases from V and 0 bases from J; junction bases left unmatched: 3. Here the CDR3 reads CASSFPSGSTDTQYF. The CDR3 DNA reads TGTGCCAGCAGCTTCCCTAGCGGTAGCACAGATACGCAGTATTTT.